This TCR beta chain was documented in a study of early T cells in non-severe SARS-CoV-2 infection. This clonotype was observed at least ten times. Unique molecular identifiers were added to individual cDNA molecules. From the 5' RACE reads, TCRdb called clonotypes with MiXCR, one entry per CDR3 protein. The sample yields tens of thousands of distinct CDR3 sequences, 3.9% seen once. V was pared by 5 bases and J by 3 bases, with 22 bases between. The CDR3 spans 18 residues. Germline values: CDR1 SGHTA, CDR2 FQGNSA. Sequencing was carried out using whole blood. The chain recombines TRBV7-2 with TRBJ2-2, with a possible D match to TRBD1 (6 bases). This TCR derives from an adult who was a healthcare worker with PCR-confirmed SARS-CoV-2 infection or an uninfected control (not recorded which). The CDR3 sequence: CASSLGYRAHTDTGELFF. CDR3 in DNA: TGTGCCAGCAGCCTAGGATACAGGGCACACACGGACACCGGGGAGCTGTTTTTT.